This T cell receptor (beta chain) was sequenced during a study of T cell changes during pregnancy in multiple sclerosis. Data came from immunoSEQ multiplex PCR; TCRdb stores just in-frame clones and leaves some out. The sample includes approximately 98,000 clones, under 95% of them seen just once. Germline CDR1 and CDR2: MNHNY and SVGAGI (reference sequence). CDR3 length: 16 residues. V lost 6 bases, J lost 0 bases, and 9 bases stayed unmatched. This clonotype was sampled from a female donor in good health, enrolled as a control in a pregnancy study. The material was peripheral blood, obtained after pregnancy. The V call is TRBV6-6, the J call TRBJ1-2; 8 bases agree with TRBD1. The CDR3 DNA sequence: TGTGCCAGCAGCCTCAGGGGGCCTGAGGCTAACTATGGCTACACCTTC. Protein product: CASSLRGPEANYGYTF.